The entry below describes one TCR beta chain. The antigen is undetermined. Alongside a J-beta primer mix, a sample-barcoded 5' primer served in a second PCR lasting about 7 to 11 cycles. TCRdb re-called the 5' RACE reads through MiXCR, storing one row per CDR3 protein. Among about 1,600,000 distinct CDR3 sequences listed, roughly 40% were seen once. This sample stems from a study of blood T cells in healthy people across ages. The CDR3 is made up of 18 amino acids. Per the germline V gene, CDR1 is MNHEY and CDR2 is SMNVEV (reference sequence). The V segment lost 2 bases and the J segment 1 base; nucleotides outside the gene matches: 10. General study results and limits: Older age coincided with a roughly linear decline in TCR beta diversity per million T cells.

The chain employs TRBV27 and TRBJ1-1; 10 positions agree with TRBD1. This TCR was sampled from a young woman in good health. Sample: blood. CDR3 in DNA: TGTGCCAGCAGTTTAGTAGTGGACAGGGGGTACGGGAACACTGAAGCTTTCTTT. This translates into CASSLVVDRGYGNTEAFF.